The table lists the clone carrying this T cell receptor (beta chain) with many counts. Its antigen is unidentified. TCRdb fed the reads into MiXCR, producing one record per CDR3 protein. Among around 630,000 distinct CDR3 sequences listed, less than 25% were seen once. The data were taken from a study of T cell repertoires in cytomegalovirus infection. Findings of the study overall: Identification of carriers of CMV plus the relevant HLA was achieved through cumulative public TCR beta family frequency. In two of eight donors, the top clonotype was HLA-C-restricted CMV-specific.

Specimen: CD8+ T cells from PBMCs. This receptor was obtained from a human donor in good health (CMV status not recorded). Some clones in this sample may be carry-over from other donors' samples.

CDR3 DNA sequence: TGTGCCAGCAACCTAGGAGGCGCAGATACGCAGTATTTT. Translation gives CASNLGGADTQYF. This chain uses TRBV28 with TRBJ2-3, with D possibly TRBD2 on 5 matching bases. V shed 7 bases and J shed 4 bases, with 12 bases lying between them. The CDR3 extends over 13 amino acids. The germline CDR1 and CDR2 sequences are MDHEN and SYDVKM.